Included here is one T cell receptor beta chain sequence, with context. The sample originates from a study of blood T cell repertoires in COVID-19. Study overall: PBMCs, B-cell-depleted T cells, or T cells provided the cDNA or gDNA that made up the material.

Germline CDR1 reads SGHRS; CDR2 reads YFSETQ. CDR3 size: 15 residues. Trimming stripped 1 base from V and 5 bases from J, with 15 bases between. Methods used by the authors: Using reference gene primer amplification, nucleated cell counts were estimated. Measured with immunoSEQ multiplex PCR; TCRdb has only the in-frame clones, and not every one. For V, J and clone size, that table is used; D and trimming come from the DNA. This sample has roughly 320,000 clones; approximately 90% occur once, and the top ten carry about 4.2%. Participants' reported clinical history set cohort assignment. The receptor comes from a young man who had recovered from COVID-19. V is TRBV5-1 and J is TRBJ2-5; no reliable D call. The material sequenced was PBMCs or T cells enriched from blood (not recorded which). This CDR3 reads CASSLLPGFGETQYF. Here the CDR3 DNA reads TGCGCCAGCAGCTTGCTACCTGGGTTCGGGGAGACCCAGTACTTC.